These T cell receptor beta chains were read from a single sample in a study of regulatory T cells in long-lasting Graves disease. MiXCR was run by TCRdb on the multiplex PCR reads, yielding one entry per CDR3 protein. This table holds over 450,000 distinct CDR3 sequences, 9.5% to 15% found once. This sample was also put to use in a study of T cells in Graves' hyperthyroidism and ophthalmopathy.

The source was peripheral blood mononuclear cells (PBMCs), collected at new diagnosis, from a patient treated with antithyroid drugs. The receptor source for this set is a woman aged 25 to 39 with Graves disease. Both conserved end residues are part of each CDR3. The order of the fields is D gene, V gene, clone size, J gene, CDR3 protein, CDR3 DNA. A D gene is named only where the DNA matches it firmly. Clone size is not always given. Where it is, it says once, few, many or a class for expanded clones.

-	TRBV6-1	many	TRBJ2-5	CASSPSGVETQYF	TGTGCCAGCAGTCCCTCGGGGGTGGAGACCCAGTACTTC
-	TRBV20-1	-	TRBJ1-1	CSARDQIKGRRWDTEAFF	TGCAGTGCTAGAGATCAGATAAAGGGACGTCGGTGGGACACTGAAGCTTTCTTT
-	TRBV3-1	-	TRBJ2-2	CASSRGTGNTGELFF	TGTGCCAGCAGCCGAGGGACGGGAAACACCGGGGAGCTGTTTTTT
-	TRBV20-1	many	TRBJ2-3	CSASNLPTRVDTQYF	TGCAGTGCTAGTAACCTACCGACCAGGGTAGATACGCAGTATTTT
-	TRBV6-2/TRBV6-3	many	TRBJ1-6	CASSYSASSYNSPLHF	TGTGCCAGCAGTTATTCCGCAAGCTCCTATAATTCACCCCTCCACTTT
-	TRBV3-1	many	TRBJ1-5	CASSQVPTGQPQHF	TGTGCCAGCAGCCAAGTTCCTACCGGCCAGCCCCAGCATTTT
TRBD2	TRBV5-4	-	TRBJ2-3	CASSTRTSGSGGTQYF	TGTGCCAGCAGCACTAGGACTAGCGGGAGTGGAGGTACGCAGTATTTT
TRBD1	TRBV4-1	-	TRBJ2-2	CASSQEDRVKAELFF	TGCGCCAGCAGCCAAGAGGACAGGGTAAAGGCGGAGCTGTTTTTT
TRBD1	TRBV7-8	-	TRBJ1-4	CASSSPGQGEKLFF	TGTGCCAGCAGCTCACCGGGACAGGGTGAAAAACTGTTTTTT
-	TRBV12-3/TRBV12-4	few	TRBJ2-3	CASSLGSARPDTQYF	TGTGCCAGCAGTTTGGGTAGCGCGAGGCCAGATACGCAGTATTTT
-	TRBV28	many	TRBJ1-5	CASSSGAPGRPQHF	TGTGCCAGCAGTTCCGGGGCCCCAGGTAGGCCCCAGCATTTT
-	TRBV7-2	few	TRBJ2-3	CASSLELASDTQYF	TGTGCCAGCAGCTTAGAACTAGCATCAGATACGCAGTATTTT
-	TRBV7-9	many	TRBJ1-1	CASSPTGTEAFF	TGTGCCAGCAGCCCAACCGGGACGGAAGCTTTCTTT
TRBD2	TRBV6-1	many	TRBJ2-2	CASRQTSGYTGELFF	TGTGCCAGCAGACAGACTAGCGGGTACACCGGGGAGCTGTTTTTT
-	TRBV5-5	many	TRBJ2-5	CASSLAGQTQYF	TGTGCCAGCAGCTTGGCCGGCCAGACCCAGTACTTC
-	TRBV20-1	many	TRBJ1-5	CSAREGGPNQPQHF	TGCAGTGCTCGAGAGGGGGGACCGAATCAGCCCCAGCATTTT
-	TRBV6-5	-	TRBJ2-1	CASSYNTRNEQFF	TGTGCCAGCAGTTATAATACTCGGAATGAGCAGTTCTTC
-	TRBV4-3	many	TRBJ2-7	CASSPRVRYEQYF	TGCGCCAGCAGCCCCCGGGTACGCTACGAGCAGTACTTC
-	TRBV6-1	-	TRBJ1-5	CASRRDGSSNQPQHF	TGTGCCAGCAGGCGCGACGGTAGTAGCAATCAGCCCCAGCATTTT
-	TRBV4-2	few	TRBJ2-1	CASSQDAYEQFF	TGTGCCAGCAGCCAAGATGCCTATGAGCAGTTCTTC
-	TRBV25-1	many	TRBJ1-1	CASSEYRDTEAFF	TGTGCCAGCAGTGAATATAGGGACACTGAAGCTTTCTTT
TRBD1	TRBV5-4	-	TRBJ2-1	CASSPGQANNEQFF	TGTGCCAGCAGCCCGGGACAGGCAAACAATGAGCAGTTCTTC
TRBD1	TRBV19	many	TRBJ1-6	CASSRGQANPSPLHF	TGTGCCAGTAGTAGAGGACAGGCCAACCCCTCACCCCTCCACTTT
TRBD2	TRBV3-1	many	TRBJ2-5	CASSRGSGGETQYF	TGTGCCAGCAGCCGGGGTAGCGGGGGAGAGACCCAGTACTTC
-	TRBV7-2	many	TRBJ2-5	CASSRAREETQYF	TGTGCCAGCAGCCGAGCGCGGGAAGAGACCCAGTACTTC
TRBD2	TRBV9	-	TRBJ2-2	CASSIRAGGNHRDTGELFF	TGTGCCAGCAGCATTCGAGCGGGAGGTAACCATCGGGACACCGGGGAGCTGTTTTTT
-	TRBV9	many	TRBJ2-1	CASSVGGSNWDEENEQFF	TGTGCCAGCAGCGTAGGGGGGTCTAATTGGGATGAAGAGAATGAGCAGTTCTTC
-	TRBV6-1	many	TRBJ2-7	CASRSWQGGYEQYF	TGTGCCAGCAGATCCTGGCAGGGAGGCTACGAGCAGTACTTC
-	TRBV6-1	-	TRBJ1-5	CASSISRGSNQPQHF	TGTGCCAGCAGTATCTCCAGGGGCAGCAATCAGCCCCAGCATTTT
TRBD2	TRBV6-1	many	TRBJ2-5	CASRETGTSETQYF	TGTGCCAGCAGGGAGACCGGGACTAGTGAGACCCAGTACTTC
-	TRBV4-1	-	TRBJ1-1	CASSQDSGLNTEAFF	TGCGCCAGCAGCCAAGATTCAGGGTTAAACACTGAAGCTTTCTTT
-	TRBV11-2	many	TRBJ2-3	CASSLGFTDTQYF	TGTGCCAGCAGTTTAGGGTTCACAGATACGCAGTATTTT
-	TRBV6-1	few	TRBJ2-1	CASRRHDNEQFF	TGTGCCAGCAGACGACACGACAATGAGCAGTTCTTC
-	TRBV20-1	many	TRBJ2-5	CSARPQVRETQYF	TGCAGTGCTAGACCCCAGGTTCGAGAGACCCAGTACTTC
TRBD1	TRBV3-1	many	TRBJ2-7	CASSQLPGQGFYEQYF	TGTGCCAGCAGCCAACTTCCGGGACAGGGATTCTACGAGCAGTACTTC
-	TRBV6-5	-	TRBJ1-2	CASSYTPDRTANYGYTF	TGTGCCAGCAGTTATACCCCCGACAGGACAGCTAACTATGGCTACACCTTC
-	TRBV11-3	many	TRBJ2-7	CASASSRVGGPYF	TGTGCCAGCGCCTCATCCAGGGTTGGGGGTCCGTACTTC
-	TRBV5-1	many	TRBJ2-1	CASSPLQAEKQFF	TGCGCCAGCAGCCCACTCCAGGCGGAGAAGCAGTTCTTC
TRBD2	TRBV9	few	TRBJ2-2	CASSARGLAEGELFF	TGTGCCAGCAGCGCCCGGGGACTAGCGGAGGGGGAGCTGTTTTTT
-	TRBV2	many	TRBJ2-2	CASRRTQRFNTGELFF	TGTGCCAGCAGAAGGACTCAACGCTTTAACACCGGGGAGCTGTTTTTT
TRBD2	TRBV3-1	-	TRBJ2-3	CASSQGSSAGALTDMQYF	TGTGCCAGCAGCCAAGGATCCAGTGCGGGAGCCCTCACAGATATGCAGTATTTT
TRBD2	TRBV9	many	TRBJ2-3	CASRGHSGRDTDTQYF	TGTGCCAGCAGGGGCCATAGCGGGAGGGACACAGATACGCAGTATTTT
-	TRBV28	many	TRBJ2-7	CASSSPGLSFYEQYF	TGTGCCAGCAGTTCACCAGGGCTGAGCTTCTACGAGCAGTACTTC
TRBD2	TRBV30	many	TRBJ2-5	CAWGWTSLRETQYF	TGTGCCTGGGGGTGGACTAGCCTGCGGGAGACCCAGTACTTC
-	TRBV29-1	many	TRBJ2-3	CSVGWGTTDTQYF	TGCAGCGTTGGCTGGGGAACCACAGATACGCAGTATTTT
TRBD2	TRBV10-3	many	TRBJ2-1	CATSGLAGVEQFF	TGTGCCACCTCGGGACTAGCGGGAGTTGAGCAGTTCTTC
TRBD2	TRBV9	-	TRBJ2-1	CASSVEGTSGRSRDEQFF	TGTGCCAGCAGCGTAGAGGGGACTAGCGGGAGGAGTCGGGATGAGCAGTTCTTC
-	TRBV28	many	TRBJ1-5	CASSSFLLRSVNNQPQHF	TGTGCCAGCAGTTCGTTTCTACTGAGGTCCGTGAACAATCAGCCCCAGCATTTT
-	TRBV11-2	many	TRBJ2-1	CASSHITGGGGGRPHNEQFF	TGTGCCAGCAGCCATATCACAGGGGGCGGTGGCGGGAGGCCCCACAATGAGCAGTTCTTC
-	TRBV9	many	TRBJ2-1	CASSVSPSGPGEQFF	TGTGCCAGCAGCGTCAGCCCTAGTGGGCCCGGGGAGCAGTTCTTC
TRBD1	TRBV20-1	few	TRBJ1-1	CSAMTGRTTEAFF	TGCAGTGCAATGACAGGGAGGACCACTGAAGCTTTCTTT
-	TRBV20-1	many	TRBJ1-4	CSARYRVYATNEKLFF	TGCAGTGCTAGATACAGGGTTTACGCAACTAATGAAAAACTGTTTTTT
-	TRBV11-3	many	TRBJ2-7	CASSSCRPAGVSYEQYF	TGTGCCAGCAGCTCCTGTCGCCCTGCAGGGGTCAGCTACGAGCAGTACTTC
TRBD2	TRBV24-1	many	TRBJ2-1	CATSAFGGEPISYNEQFF	TGTGCCACCAGTGCCTTTGGGGGGGAGCCGATCTCCTACAATGAGCAGTTCTTC
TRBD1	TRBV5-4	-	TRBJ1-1	CASSRQGQGLGEAFF	TGTGCCAGCAGCAGACAAGGACAGGGGCTCGGTGAAGCTTTCTTT